The rows below give T cell receptor beta chains drawn from one sample of a study of T cell changes during pregnancy in multiple sclerosis. Clones were sequenced by immunoSEQ multiplex PCR, and TCRdb holds only the in-frame ones, with some missing. Counted here are 34,000 or so clones, over 75% occurring once; the ten biggest clones make up around 13%. The material was CD8+ T cells from peripheral blood mononuclear cells, obtained in the first trimester of pregnancy. The source is a female donor with multiple sclerosis, enrolled in a pregnancy study. CDR3s include the opening cysteine and the closing phenylalanine or tryptophan. The D gene is left open where the match is weak. Rows give clone size only sometimes, using once, few, many, or a class for an expanded clone.

clone_size: -
v_call: TRBV14
j_call: TRBJ2-1
d_call: -
cdr3_nt: TGTGCCAGCAGCCAACTAGAGCCAAACAATGAGCAGTTCTTC
cdr3_aa: CASSQLEPNNEQFF

clone_size: -
v_call: TRBV15
j_call: TRBJ2-1
d_call: -
cdr3_nt: TGTGCCGCTGGTGCCGCCAGTAGCCCATGGAGCTCCTACAATGAGCAGTTCTTC
cdr3_aa: CAAGAASSPWSSYNEQFF

clone_size: -
v_call: TRBV19
j_call: TRBJ2-1
d_call: -
cdr3_nt: TGTGCCAGTAGTATAGAGTTAGCTTCATACAATGAGCAGTTCTTC
cdr3_aa: CASSIELASYNEQFF

clone_size: -
v_call: TRBV27
j_call: TRBJ2-7
d_call: -
cdr3_nt: TGTGCCAGCAGCTCCGGCTACGAGCAGTACTTC
cdr3_aa: CASSSGYEQYF

clone_size: -
v_call: TRBV19
j_call: TRBJ1-5
d_call: -
cdr3_nt: TGTGCCAGTAGTATAGATCTTTCACGAGGCCAGCCCCAGCATTTT
cdr3_aa: CASSIDLSRGQPQHF

clone_size: -
v_call: TRBV19
j_call: TRBJ2-6
d_call: TRBD2
cdr3_nt: TGTGCCAGTAGTAGGGGAGGGCGCTCTGGGGCCAACGTCCTGACTTTC
cdr3_aa: CASSRGGRSGANVLTF

clone_size: -
v_call: TRBV14
j_call: TRBJ2-7
d_call: -
cdr3_nt: TGTGCCAGCAGCCAAGGGCTAGTTCTCTACGAGCAGTACTTC
cdr3_aa: CASSQGLVLYEQYF

clone_size: -
v_call: TRBV14
j_call: TRBJ2-4
d_call: TRBD2
cdr3_nt: TGTGCCAGCAGCCAAGATAGCGGGAGACCCAAAAACATTCAGTACTTC
cdr3_aa: CASSQDSGRPKNIQYF

clone_size: -
v_call: TRBV28
j_call: TRBJ2-1
d_call: TRBD2
cdr3_nt: TGTGCCAGCAGCTGGGGGACTAGCGGGAGCAATGAGCAGTTCTTC
cdr3_aa: CASSWGTSGSNEQFF

clone_size: -
v_call: TRBV21-1
j_call: TRBJ1-2
d_call: -
cdr3_nt: TGTGCCAGCAGCGAGTTTAACGGGACATCCGGCTACACCTTC
cdr3_aa: CASSEFNGTSGYTF

clone_size: -
v_call: TRBV6-6
j_call: TRBJ2-1
d_call: -
cdr3_nt: TGTGCCAGCAGTTACGGGGGCGGGAGTCCCTACAATGAGCAGTTCTTC
cdr3_aa: CASSYGGGSPYNEQFF

clone_size: -
v_call: TRBV15
j_call: TRBJ2-7
d_call: -
cdr3_nt: TGTGCCACCAGCAGCCTTTTGGAGTACGAGCAGTACTTC
cdr3_aa: CATSSLLEYEQYF

clone_size: -
v_call: TRBV2
j_call: TRBJ2-7
d_call: TRBD2
cdr3_nt: TGTGCCAGCATGAGCGGGAACTACGAGCAGTACTTC
cdr3_aa: CASMSGNYEQYF

clone_size: -
v_call: TRBV9
j_call: TRBJ2-3
d_call: TRBD2
cdr3_nt: TGTGCCAGCAGCGTTGGGGGACTAGCGGGAGGAGCAGATACGCAGTATTTT
cdr3_aa: CASSVGGLAGGADTQYF

clone_size: -
v_call: TRBV10-3
j_call: TRBJ2-7
d_call: -
cdr3_nt: TGTGCCATCAGTGAGTCGGGGGGGACAGGTTTAGAGGTGTACGAGCAGTACTTC
cdr3_aa: CAISESGGTGLEVYEQYF

clone_size: few
v_call: TRBV11-2
j_call: TRBJ2-5
d_call: -
cdr3_nt: TGTGCCAGCAGCTTAGGAGGGGGGGGCAGGGAGACCCAGTACTTC
cdr3_aa: CASSLGGGGRETQYF

clone_size: -
v_call: TRBV6-1
j_call: TRBJ2-5
d_call: -
cdr3_nt: TGTGCCAGCAGTGAAGCGCGGAGCGGAGTCCAAGAGACCCAGTACTTC
cdr3_aa: CASSEARSGVQETQYF

clone_size: -
v_call: TRBV5-1
j_call: TRBJ2-1
d_call: -
cdr3_nt: TGCGCCAGCAGCTTGGATAACGAGGGGGAGTTCTTC
cdr3_aa: CASSLDNEGEFF

clone_size: -
v_call: TRBV4-1
j_call: TRBJ2-7
d_call: TRBD2
cdr3_nt: TGCGCCAGCAGCCGAGGGCCGGGACTAGCGGCCCTTGCCCTCTACGAGCAGTACTTC
cdr3_aa: CASSRGPGLAALALYEQYF

clone_size: -
v_call: TRBV6-6
j_call: TRBJ2-5
d_call: -
cdr3_nt: TGTGCCAGCAGTTACTCTCCGACAGCCTCAGAGACCCAGTACTTC
cdr3_aa: CASSYSPTASETQYF

clone_size: -
v_call: TRBV7-9
j_call: TRBJ1-1
d_call: -
cdr3_nt: TGTGCCAGCACCGTACGGGGGGACATGAACACTGAAGCTTTCTTT
cdr3_aa: CASTVRGDMNTEAFF

clone_size: few
v_call: TRBV6-1
j_call: TRBJ2-1
d_call: TRBD2
cdr3_nt: TGTGCCAGCAGTGCCAAACCGGGACTAGCTCTAGATGAGCAGTTCTTC
cdr3_aa: CASSAKPGLALDEQFF

clone_size: -
v_call: TRBV10-3
j_call: TRBJ2-7
d_call: TRBD2
cdr3_nt: TGTGCCATCAGCCCAGCGGGAGGCTCTACCTACGAGCAGTACTTC
cdr3_aa: CAISPAGGSTYEQYF

clone_size: -
v_call: TRBV27
j_call: TRBJ2-1
d_call: TRBD2
cdr3_nt: TGTGCCAGCAGTTTTTCGCGGACTAGCGGGAGGTTTATCTATGAGCAGTTCTTC
cdr3_aa: CASSFSRTSGRFIYEQFF

clone_size: -
v_call: TRBV19
j_call: TRBJ2-7
d_call: TRBD2
cdr3_nt: TGTGCCAGTAGTATAGCGGGGGGGACACCTGTCTACGAGCAGTACTTC
cdr3_aa: CASSIAGGTPVYEQYF

clone_size: -
v_call: TRBV13
j_call: TRBJ2-1
d_call: -
cdr3_nt: TGTGCCAGCAGCTTATTCCGGCAGGATTTCTACGAGAATGAGCAGTTCTTC
cdr3_aa: CASSLFRQDFYENEQFF

clone_size: -
v_call: TRBV4-1
j_call: TRBJ2-1
d_call: TRBD2
cdr3_nt: TGCGCCAGCAGCCTCTTCGGGGGGGGAGGTTACAATGAGCAGTTCTTC
cdr3_aa: CASSLFGGGGYNEQFF

clone_size: -
v_call: TRBV2
j_call: TRBJ2-7
d_call: -
cdr3_nt: TGTGCCAGCAGTGATGGACCGGGGGCCTACGAGCAGTACTTC
cdr3_aa: CASSDGPGAYEQYF